This T cell receptor beta chain was captured by sequencing in a study of CD8+CD57+ T cells in acquired aplastic anemia (dated 2018 in TCRdb). Regarding the study in general: On average, sorted CD4+ and CD8+ cells yielded 3.2 ug of extracted DNA, with a range of 0.2 to 27.4 ug. CD8+CD57+ expansion was defined as frequency above the mean frequency observed in healthy subjects. What the work shows at the level of the full study, not this receptor alone: Around 30 CD8+ CDR3 sequences were found to be shared between patients and controls, but these sequences appeared to be highly expressed in patients and within the immunodominant clones of the patients. Between patients and healthy controls, no significant difference in CD8+ Simpson's diversity was found (P=0.060).

TCR beta VDJ combination and CDR3 sequence profiling used genomic DNA as the template. An Illumina HiSeq 2000 was the platform used for TCR repertoire sequencing. Turning to the authors' computational methods: TRBV/TRBJ rearrangement plots, CDR3 size and DJ length profiles, and Simpson's diversity index were used to evaluate the repertoires. The immunodominant clone was defined as the most abundant DNA sequence in deep sequencing data. CDR3 amino acid sequences were screened for sharing across subjects and compared with published repertoires and the VDJdb database. The public reads were run again by TCRdb, first through fastp at Q25 and then through MiXCR, and only productive beta chains were kept. Entries that share a CDR3 protein sequence are merged under the most common genes and DNA. V and J calls and clone size were set by TCRdb, not the authors. The table for this sample lists roughly 260,000 distinct CDR3 sequences; about 44% of them were counted only once. Of the sample, 7.8% is held by the ten largest clones.

A remark on this clonotype: Which antigen it targets is not known. No base qualities exist here, and no much larger clone lies one base off it.

V is trimmed back by 6 bases and J by 2 bases, and the junction contains 6 bases that no gene match accounts for. CDR1 and CDR2 (SQVTM, ANQGSEA) derive from the germline V gene. CDR3 length: 13 amino acids, cysteine to phenylalanine. The sequence is cut down to CDR3 DNA, 39 bases in frame from base 1. Patients chosen for sequencing had shown expansion of CD8+CD57+ cells by flow cytometry. Severe acquired aplastic anemia was diagnosed in all patients according to International Study of Aplastic Anemia and Agranulocytosis and Camitta criteria. No patient had received any therapy when blood was sampled. The study deep-sequenced TCR repertoires of sorted CD4+ and CD8+ blood T cells from severe aplastic anemia patients and healthy subjects. Patients were enrolled under clinicaltrials.gov protocols 00001620, 01623167, 00001397, 00071045, 00081523 and 00961064 in the USA. Ficoll-Paque density gradient centrifugation was used to isolate peripheral blood mononuclear cells. CD4+ and CD8+ T cells were sorted by FACS or magnetic beads before DNA extraction.

The source of this sequence is a human donor with aplastic anemia. The chain was built from TRBV29-1 and TRBJ2-7; TRBD1 aligns with 8 central bases. The specimen sequenced was sorted CD4+, CD8+, or CD8+CD57+ T cells (not recorded which) from PBMCs. The DNA sequence follows: TGCAGCGTGATACAGGGGGATACCTACGAGCAGTACTTC. Translated, this is CSVIQGDTYEQYF.